One and the same sample provided the 25 T cell receptor beta chains below, sequenced in a study of blood T cell repertoires in COVID-19. The repertoire was sequenced with immunoSEQ multiplex PCR; TCRdb's copy has only in-frame clones and lacks some. This table has 240,000 or so clones, about three quarters appearing once. Material for sequencing was peripheral blood. These receptors were collected from a woman aged 80 or older with acute or convalescent COVID-19.

V gene TRBV2 combines with J gene TRBJ1-4, with D possibly TRBD1 on 6 matching bases. Germline V gene lookup returns CDR1 SNHLY and CDR2 FYNNEI. The CDR3 is 15 residues long. Trimming stripped 4 bases from V and 5 bases from J, with 14 bases between. The CDR3 DNA is TGTGCCAGCAGTGGATCCGGGACAAGCAATGAAAAACTGTTTTTT. Translation: CASSGSGTSNEKLFF.

In this sample, this clone turned up a few times. The V call is TRBV27, the J call TRBJ2-7; TRBD1 matches at 8 bases. There are 17 residues in the CDR3. Looked up from germline, CDR1 is MNHEY and CDR2 is SMNVEV (reference sequence). With V trimmed by 3 bases and J by 3 bases, 13 bases remained unmatched. In DNA, the CDR3 is TGTGCCAGCAGTTTCGACAGGGGAACAGGCACTCTCTACGAGCAGTACTTC. Its translation is CASSFDRGTGTLYEQYF.

The chain couples TRBV18 to TRBJ1-4, with TRBD1 identical over 11 bases. The CDR3 has 16 amino acids. The V and J ends lost 5 bases and 4 bases, in that order; junction bases with no gene match: 6. The V gene's germline CDR1 is KGHSH and CDR2 LQKENI. In DNA, the CDR3 is TGTGCCAGCTCAGTCGGACAGGGGGCAAGTAATGAAAAACTGTTTTTT. This codes for CASSVGQGASNEKLFF.

This chain connects TRBV11-2 to TRBJ2-1, with D possibly TRBD2 on 6 matching bases. Looked up from germline, CDR1 is SGHAT and CDR2 is FQNNGV. The CDR3 covers 13 residues. V lost 2 bases, J lost 9 bases, and 11 bases lay in between. The CDR3 here is CASSLPGVVEQFF. CDR3 nucleotide sequence: TGTGCCAGCAGCTTACCGGGAGTAGTTGAGCAGTTCTTC.

The chain links TRBV19 to TRBJ2-3; 11 bases line up with TRBD2. The CDR3 sequence is 15 residues long. Trimming cost V 5 bases and J 7 bases; bases outside gene matches: 8. CDR1 is LNHDA and CDR2 is SQIVND in the germline V gene (reference sequence). CDR3 residues: CASSFLTSGAYTQYF. Written as DNA, the CDR3 is TGTGCCAGTAGTTTCCTGACTAGCGGGGCATATACGCAGTATTTT.

The chain recombines TRBV5-1 with TRBJ2-3; possibly TRBD1 for D (6 bases). This CDR3 is built from 14 residues. CDR1 and CDR2 (germline): SGHRS, YFSETQ. V was cut by 2 bases and J by 5 bases, with 12 bases left in between. The CDR3 region is CASSLNRDIDTQYF. The CDR3 bases are TGCGCCAGCAGCTTAAACAGGGACATAGATACGCAGTATTTT.

The chain couples TRBV5-1 to TRBJ2-5; D is perhaps TRBD2 (5 bases). The V gene's germline CDR1 is SGHRS and CDR2 YFSETQ. The CDR3 extends over 15 amino acids. V shed 0 bases and J shed 1 base, with 10 bases lying between them. This CDR3 reads CASSLAPGFQETQYF. In DNA form, the CDR3 reads TGCGCCAGCAGCTTGGCTCCGGGGTTCCAAGAGACCCAGTACTTC.

The V gene is TRBV5-1, the J gene TRBJ2-4; 8 bases align to TRBD1. This CDR3 comprises 14 residues. The V gene end was trimmed by 6 bases and the J gene end by 7 bases; junction bases not matched to a gene: 9. Germline V gene lookup returns CDR1 SGHRS and CDR2 YFSETQ. The CDR3 here is CASTLGGTGNIQYF. CDR3 sequence (DNA): TGCGCCAGCACCCTTGGTGGGACAGGTAACATTCAGTACTTC.

This clone was recorded at least ten times. V gene TRBV3-1 (or the pseudogene TRBV3-2) combines with J gene TRBJ1-1, with TRBD1 as a possible D gene (5 bases). There are 13 residues in the CDR3. Germline-derived CDR1 and CDR2 are LGHDT and YNNKEL (reference sequence). Trimming removed 0 bases from V and 4 bases from J, with 6 bases in between. CDR3: CASSQDRVTEAFF. The CDR3 region has the DNA TGTGCCAGCAGCCAAGACAGGGTCACTGAAGCTTTCTTT.

The rearrangement joins TRBV19 to TRBJ1-1; TRBD1 is a possible D gene (6 bases). The V gene's germline CDR1 is LNHDA and CDR2 SQIVND (reference sequence). V dropped 5 bases and J dropped 5 bases, with 15 bases sitting between them. The CDR3 contains 14 residues. The DNA for the CDR3 is TGTGCCAGTAGTCCTACGCAGGGGTGGACTGAAGCTTTCTTT. Its protein is CASSPTQGWTEAFF.

A few counts support this clone. CDR3 amino acids: CASSYSGTGRGGYTF. CDR3 in DNA: TGTGCCAGCAGTTACTCTGGGACAGGGCGTGGTGGCTACACCTTC. The genes are TRBV6-5 and TRBJ1-2, with 9 positions matching TRBD1. CDR1 is MNHEY and CDR2 is SVGAGI in the germline V gene. The CDR3 runs to 15 residues. Trimming took 0 bases from V and 7 from J; bases not matched to a gene: 6.

V and J are TRBV19 and TRBJ2-1, with D hard to call. Trimming pared 7 bases from V and 1 base from J, leaving 8 bases between. The CDR3 runs to 13 residues. The germline V gene has CDR1 LNHDA and CDR2 SQIVND (reference sequence). CDR3 in DNA: TGTGCCAGTAAAGCGCCTTCCTACAATGAGCAGTTCTTC. It encodes CASKAPSYNEQFF.

The V and J genes are TRBV4-1 and TRBJ1-4; the match to TRBD1 covers 7 bases. Germline-derived CDR1 and CDR2 are MGHRA and YSYEKL. J was trimmed by 8 bases and V by 3 bases; bases with no gene match: 9. The CDR3 length is 15 residues. The CDR3 is CASSQTGTVVEKLFF. The CDR3 nucleotides read TGCGCCAGCAGCCAGACAGGGACAGTCGTAGAAAAACTGTTTTTT.

The rearrangement links TRBV19 to TRBJ2-1; a weak D match, TRBD2 (5 bases). CDR1 and CDR2 (germline): LNHDA, SQIVND (reference sequence). Trimming pared 2 bases from V and 5 bases from J, leaving 16 bases between. This CDR3 has 16 amino acids. CDR3 residues: CASSIRAGNGNNEQFF. The DNA for the CDR3 is TGTGCCAGTAGTATACGGGCCGGGAACGGTAACAATGAGCAGTTCTTC.

This sequence joins TRBV5-1 and TRBJ1-2; a weak D match, TRBD1 (5 bases). Germline V CDR1 and CDR2: SGHRS, YFSETQ. The CDR3 covers 15 residues. V shed 4 bases and J shed 3 bases, with 16 bases lying between them. CDR3 residues: CASSRGSGGDYGYTF. CDR3 DNA sequence: TGCGCCAGCAGCCGGGGGTCGGGGGGAGACTATGGCTACACCTTC.

The rearrangement links TRBV5-5 to TRBJ2-5; TRBD2 agrees at 7 bases. Germline V lookup: CDR1 SGHKS, CDR2 YYEKEE (reference sequence). V shed 4 bases, J shed 5 bases, and the junction held 8 bases outside the gene matches. The CDR3 is 14 residues long. For the CDR3, the DNA is TGTGCCAGCAGCCCCCGCTGGGGAGGGGAGACCCAGTACTTC. Its protein product is CASSPRWGGETQYF.

The V gene is TRBV19, the J gene TRBJ1-5; TRBD1 aligns across 8 bases. The CDR3 is 18 amino acids. CDR1 and CDR2 (germline): LNHDA, SQIVND (reference sequence). J gave up 0 bases and V 5 bases, and 12 bases lay outside the gene matches. The CDR3 is CASSAITSTGDSNQPQHF. The CDR3, as DNA: TGTGCCAGTAGTGCCATAACCTCGACAGGGGATAGCAATCAGCCCCAGCATTTT.

This chain uses TRBV6-5 with TRBJ2-7; possibly TRBD1 for D (5 bases). This CDR3 contains 15 residues. With 8 bases removed from V and 0 bases from J, the gap between germline ends came to 17 bases. CDR1 is MNHEY and CDR2 is SVGAGI in the germline V gene. As DNA, the CDR3 is TGTGCCAGCCCCTCGAAGGGGTGGGGCTCCTACGAGCAGTACTTC. Translated, it gives CASPSKGWGSYEQYF.

This clone was observed a few times. V is TRBV2 and J is TRBJ1-2; the D gene is possibly TRBD1 (6 bases). V lost 6 bases, J lost 5 bases, and 10 bases lay in between. Germline CDR1 reads SNHLY; CDR2 reads FYNNEI. The CDR3 runs to 12 residues. CDR3 bases: TGTGCCAGCAGCACGCAGGGGTATGGCTACACCTTC. Protein sequence: CASSTQGYGYTF.

This clone has a single count. One junction end disagrees with the germline gene, perhaps due to a read error. This chain uses TRBV5-1 with TRBJ1-2, with D possibly matching TRBD1 (6 bases). The CDR3 consists of 15 residues. Germline V gene data show CDR1 as SGHRS and CDR2 as YFSETQ. CDR3 loop: CAGSPGDTPTYGYTF. For the CDR3, the DNA is TGCGCCGGCAGCCCCGGGGACACTCCAACGTATGGCTACACCTTC.

The chain combines TRBV3-1 (or the pseudogene TRBV3-2) with TRBJ1-4; 9 positions match TRBD1. The germline V gene encodes CDR1 LGHDT and CDR2 YNNKEL (reference sequence). Unmatched junction bases numbered 4, after V lost 1 base and J lost 4 bases. This CDR3 comprises 16 residues. The CDR3 reads CASSQAPGQGNEKLFF. CDR3 sequence (DNA): TGTGCCAGCAGCCAAGCTCCGGGACAGGGTAATGAAAAACTGTTTTTT.

This clone was counted a few times. As DNA, the CDR3 is TGTGCCAGCAGCTCCCCCCGGGGTTACACAGATACGCAGTATTTT. Protein product: CASSSPRGYTDTQYF. V is TRBV13 and J is TRBJ2-3, with D possibly matching TRBD2 (5 bases). This CDR3 is built from 15 residues. Trimming removed 4 bases from V and 2 bases from J, with 13 bases in between. Germline V gene data show CDR1 as PRHDT and CDR2 as FYEKMQ (reference sequence).

Only a few counts were recorded for this clone. Within the sample, other DNA sequences also encode this same CDR3. The V and J genes are TRBV2 and TRBJ2-6; possibly TRBD2 for D (6 bases). Germline V CDR1 and CDR2: SNHLY, FYNNEI. The CDR3 contains 13 residues. The V end lost 8 bases, the J end lost 1 base, and 6 bases lay between the germline ends. In nucleotides, the CDR3 is TGTGCCAGCGCGGGGTCTGGGGCCAACGTCCTGACTTTC. As protein: CASAGSGANVLTF.

The chain couples TRBV24-1 to TRBJ2-7; the match to TRBD1 covers 7 bases. The germline V gene has CDR1 KGHDR and CDR2 SFDVKD. The CDR3 contains 14 residues. The ends lost 6 bases at V and 0 bases at J; junction bases unmatched: 4. The CDR3, as DNA: TGTGCCACCAGTTTACAGGGGAGCTCCTACGAGCAGTACTTC. This sequence encodes CATSLQGSSYEQYF.

A note on this clone: Additional DNA sequences in this sample encode the identical CDR3. V is TRBV5-4 and J is TRBJ2-5; D perhaps matches TRBD1 (5 bases). Germline CDR1 is SGHNT and CDR2 is YYREEE (reference sequence). This CDR3 is built from 14 residues. The V end was cut by 2 bases, the J end by 1 base, with 9 bases between. The CDR3 DNA follows: TGTGCCAGCAGCTTCGGTCAGGGCCAAGAGACCCAGTACTTC. This translates into CASSFGQGQETQYF.